This T cell receptor beta chain originates from a study of T cell responses to AZD1222 COVID-19 vaccine. As for the study in general: Investigators merged groups given second doses at roughly 4 or roughly 12 weeks.

Clones were sequenced by immunoSEQ multiplex PCR, and TCRdb holds only the in-frame ones, with some missing. The table lists about 120,000 clones, roughly 90% of them singletons. Note on this clone: The antigen is not known.

The length of the CDR3 is 10 residues. Trimming pared 11 bases from V and 6 bases from J, leaving 10 bases between. Germline assignment: CDR1 SEHNR and CDR2 FQNEAQ (reference sequence). Study findings and constraints: No day 14 peak samples; only post-peak repertoires were characterized. White British donors predominated, females outnumbered males, and clonal diversity was possibly underestimated.

The chain employs TRBV7-9 and TRBJ1-1, with unresolved D. The input for sequencing was peripheral blood, taken on day 0 of AZD1222 vaccination. The TCR comes from an adult in good health. CDR3 DNA sequence: TGTGCCCTCGGACCGTCTGAAGCTTTCTTT. It encodes CALGPSEAFF.